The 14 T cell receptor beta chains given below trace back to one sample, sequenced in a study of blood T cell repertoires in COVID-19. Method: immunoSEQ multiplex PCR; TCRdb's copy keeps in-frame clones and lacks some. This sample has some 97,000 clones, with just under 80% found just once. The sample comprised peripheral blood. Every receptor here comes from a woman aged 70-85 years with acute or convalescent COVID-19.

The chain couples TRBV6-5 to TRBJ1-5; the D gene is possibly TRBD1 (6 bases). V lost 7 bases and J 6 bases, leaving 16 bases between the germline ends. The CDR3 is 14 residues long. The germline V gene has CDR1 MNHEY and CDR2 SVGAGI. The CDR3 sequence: CASKEGRGAQPQHF. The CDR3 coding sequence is TGTGCCAGCAAGGAAGGCAGGGGAGCTCAGCCCCAGCATTTT.

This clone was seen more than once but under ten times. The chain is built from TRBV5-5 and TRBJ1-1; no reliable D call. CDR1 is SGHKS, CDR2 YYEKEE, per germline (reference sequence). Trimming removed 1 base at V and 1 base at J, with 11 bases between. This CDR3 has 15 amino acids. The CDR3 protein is CASSLFGRRNTEAFF. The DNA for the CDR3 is TGTGCCAGCAGCTTGTTTGGGAGGAGGAACACTGAAGCTTTCTTT.

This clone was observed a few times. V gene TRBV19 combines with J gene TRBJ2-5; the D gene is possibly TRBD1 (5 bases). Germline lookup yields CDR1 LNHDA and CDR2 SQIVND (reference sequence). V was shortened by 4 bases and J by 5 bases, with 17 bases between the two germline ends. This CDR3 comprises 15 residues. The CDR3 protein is CASSNGAGKGETQYF. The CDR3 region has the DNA TGTGCCAGTAGTAATGGGGCCGGAAAGGGGGAGACCCAGTACTTC.

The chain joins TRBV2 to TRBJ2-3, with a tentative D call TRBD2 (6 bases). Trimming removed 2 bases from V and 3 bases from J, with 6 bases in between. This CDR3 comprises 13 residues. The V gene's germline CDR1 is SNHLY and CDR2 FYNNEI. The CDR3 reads CASSELATDTQYF. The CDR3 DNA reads TGTGCCAGCAGTGAACTAGCGACAGATACGCAGTATTTT.

CDR3 in amino acids: CASSVRTAGTDTQYF. In DNA, the CDR3 is TGTGCCAGCAGTGTTAGGACAGCCGGCACAGATACGCAGTATTTT. The chain joins TRBV2 to TRBJ2-3, with TRBD1 as a possible D gene (6 bases). Trimming stripped 4 bases from V and 1 base from J, with 12 bases between. Per germline, CDR1 SNHLY and CDR2 FYNNEI. This CDR3 has 15 residues.

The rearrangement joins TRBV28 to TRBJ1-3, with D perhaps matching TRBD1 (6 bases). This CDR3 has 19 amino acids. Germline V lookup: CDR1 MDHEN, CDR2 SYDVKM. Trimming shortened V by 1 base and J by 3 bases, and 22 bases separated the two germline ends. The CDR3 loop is CASSLFRGQGNRFGNTIYF. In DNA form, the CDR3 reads TGTGCCAGCAGTTTATTTCGAGGGCAGGGGAATCGATTTGGAAACACCATATATTTT.

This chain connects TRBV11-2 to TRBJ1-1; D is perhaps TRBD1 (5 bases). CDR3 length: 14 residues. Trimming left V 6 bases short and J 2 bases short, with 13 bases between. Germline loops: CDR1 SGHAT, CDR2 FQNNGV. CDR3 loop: CASSLSTGNTEAFF. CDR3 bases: TGTGCCAGCAGTTTAAGTACAGGAAACACTGAAGCTTTCTTT.

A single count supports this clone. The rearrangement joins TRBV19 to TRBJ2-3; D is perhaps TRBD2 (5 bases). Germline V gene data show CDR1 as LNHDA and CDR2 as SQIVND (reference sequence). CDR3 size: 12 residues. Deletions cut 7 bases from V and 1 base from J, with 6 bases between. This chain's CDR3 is CASTRGTDTQYF. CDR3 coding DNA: TGTGCCAGTACGCGGGGCACAGATACGCAGTATTTT.

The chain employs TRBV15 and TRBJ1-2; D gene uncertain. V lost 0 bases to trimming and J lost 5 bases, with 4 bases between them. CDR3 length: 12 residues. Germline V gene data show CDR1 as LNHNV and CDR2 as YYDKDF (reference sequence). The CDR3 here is CATSREEYGYTF. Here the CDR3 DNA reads TGTGCCACCAGCAGAGAGGAGTATGGCTACACCTTC.

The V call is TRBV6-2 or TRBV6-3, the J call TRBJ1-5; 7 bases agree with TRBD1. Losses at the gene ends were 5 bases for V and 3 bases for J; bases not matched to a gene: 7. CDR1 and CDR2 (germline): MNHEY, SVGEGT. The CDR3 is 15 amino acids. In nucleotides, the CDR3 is TGTGCCAGCAGTCTTAGGGGACAGTTCAATCAGCCCCAGCATTTT. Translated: CASSLRGQFNQPQHF.

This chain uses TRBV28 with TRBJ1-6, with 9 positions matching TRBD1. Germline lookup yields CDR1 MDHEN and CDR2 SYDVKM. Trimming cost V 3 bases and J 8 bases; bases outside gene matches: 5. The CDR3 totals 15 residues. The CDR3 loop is CASSFRDRDYSPLHF. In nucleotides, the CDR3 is TGTGCCAGCAGTTTCCGGGACAGGGATTATTCACCCCTCCACTTT.

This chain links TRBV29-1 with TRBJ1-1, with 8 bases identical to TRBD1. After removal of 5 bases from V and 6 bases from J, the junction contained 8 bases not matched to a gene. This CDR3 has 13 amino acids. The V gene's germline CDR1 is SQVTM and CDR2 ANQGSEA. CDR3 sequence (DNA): TGCAGCGTTAAGTGGCAGGGGGCTTCTGAAGCTTTCTTT. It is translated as CSVKWQGASEAFF.

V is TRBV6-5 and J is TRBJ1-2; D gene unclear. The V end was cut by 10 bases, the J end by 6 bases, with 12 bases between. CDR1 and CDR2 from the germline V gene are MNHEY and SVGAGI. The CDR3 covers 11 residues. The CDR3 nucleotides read TGTGCCACCAAGACCGGGGATGGCTACACCTTC. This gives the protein CATKTGDGYTF.

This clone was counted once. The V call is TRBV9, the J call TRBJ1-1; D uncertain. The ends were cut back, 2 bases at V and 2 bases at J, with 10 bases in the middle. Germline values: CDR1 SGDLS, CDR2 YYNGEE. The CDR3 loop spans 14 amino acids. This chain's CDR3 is CASSVYGDNTEAFF. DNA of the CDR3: TGTGCCAGCAGCGTCTACGGTGATAACACTGAAGCTTTCTTT.